These T cell receptor beta chains were read from a single sample in a study of shared clonotypes between healthy human individuals. Clones were sequenced by immunoSEQ multiplex PCR, and TCRdb holds only the in-frame ones, with some missing. The data show approximately 640,000 clones, around 72% seen once. Specimen: memory CD4+ T cells sorted from blood. These receptors were taken from a woman between 25 and 40 years old in good health. Both conserved end residues are part of each CDR3. The order of the fields is CDR3 protein, CDR3 DNA, D gene, V gene, J gene, clone size. D genes are given only for firm matches. Where a row states a size, it is once, few, many or the class of an expanded clone; other rows omit it.

CDR3aa: CASSLPAGVGADTQYF
CDR3nt: TGTGCCAGCAGTTTACCAGCGGGAGTGGGTGCAGATACGCAGTATTTT
d_gene: TRBD2
v_gene: TRBV28
j_gene: TRBJ2-3
abundance: once

CDR3aa: CASSTRGSGSREQYF
CDR3nt: TGTGCCAGCAGTACTCGTGGTAGCGGGAGTCGAGAGCAGTACTTC
d_gene: TRBD2
v_gene: TRBV6-5
j_gene: TRBJ2-7
abundance: few

CDR3aa: CASSFGQGPYEQYF
CDR3nt: TGTGCCAGCAGCTTTGGGCAGGGGCCTTACGAGCAGTACTTC
d_gene: -
v_gene: TRBV5-5
j_gene: TRBJ2-7
abundance: -

CDR3aa: CARGSTYEQYF
CDR3nt: TGTGCCAGGGGCAGCACCTACGAGCAGTACTTC
d_gene: -
v_gene: TRBV7-9
j_gene: TRBJ2-7
abundance: -

CDR3aa: CASKWRGRNNQPQHF
CDR3nt: TGTGCCAGCAAGTGGCGGGGGAGGAACAATCAGCCCCAGCATTTT
d_gene: -
v_gene: TRBV6-1
j_gene: TRBJ1-5
abundance: -

CDR3aa: CAIAGESNEQFF
CDR3nt: TGTGCCATCGCGGGAGAATCCAATGAGCAGTTCTTC
d_gene: TRBD2
v_gene: TRBV10-3
j_gene: TRBJ2-1
abundance: -

CDR3aa: CASSQRLDTFNEQFF
CDR3nt: TGTGCCAGCAGCCAAAGACTAGATACTTTTAATGAGCAGTTCTTC
d_gene: -
v_gene: TRBV7-9
j_gene: TRBJ2-1
abundance: -

CDR3aa: CASSLVTGADGPYEQYF
CDR3nt: TGTGCCAGCAGCTTGGTAACGGGAGCAGATGGTCCCTACGAGCAGTACTTC
d_gene: -
v_gene: TRBV7-9
j_gene: TRBJ2-7
abundance: -

CDR3aa: CASSLKRNTEAFF
CDR3nt: TGTGCCAGCAGCTTAAAAAGGAACACTGAAGCTTTCTTT
d_gene: -
v_gene: TRBV5-6
j_gene: TRBJ1-1
abundance: few

CDR3aa: CASSPDAIQGTYEQYF
CDR3nt: TGTGCCAGCAGCCCAGACGCCATTCAGGGGACGTACGAGCAGTACTTC
d_gene: -
v_gene: TRBV7-3
j_gene: TRBJ2-7
abundance: -

CDR3aa: CASSLWSETQYF
CDR3nt: TGTGCCAGCAGCTTATGGTCGGAGACCCAGTACTTC
d_gene: -
v_gene: TRBV7-9
j_gene: TRBJ2-5
abundance: -

CDR3aa: CASSPANRGSEKLFF
CDR3nt: TGTGCCAGCAGCCCCGCCAACAGGGGGAGTGAAAAACTGTTTTTT
d_gene: TRBD1
v_gene: TRBV9
j_gene: TRBJ1-4
abundance: -

CDR3aa: CASSQLTSGLGEQFF
CDR3nt: TGCGCCAGCAGCCAACTTACTAGCGGTCTGGGTGAGCAGTTCTTC
d_gene: TRBD2
v_gene: TRBV4-1
j_gene: TRBJ2-1
abundance: -

CDR3aa: CASSLATVNTEAFF
CDR3nt: TGTGCCAGCAGCTTAGCCACAGTGAACACTGAAGCTTTCTTT
d_gene: -
v_gene: TRBV7-9
j_gene: TRBJ1-1
abundance: few

CDR3aa: CASSFPGQGFYEQFF
CDR3nt: TGTGCCAGCAGCTTCCCGGGACAGGGCTTCTATGAGCAGTTCTTC
d_gene: TRBD1
v_gene: TRBV11-2
j_gene: TRBJ2-1
abundance: -

CDR3aa: CASTDSTVQETQYF
CDR3nt: TGTGCCAGCACGGACAGCACGGTTCAAGAGACCCAGTACTTC
d_gene: -
v_gene: TRBV6-1
j_gene: TRBJ2-5
abundance: -

CDR3aa: CASSLVGVKELFF
CDR3nt: TGTGCCAGCAGCTTAGTCGGGGTGAAGGAACTGTTTTTT
d_gene: -
v_gene: TRBV7-9
j_gene: TRBJ1-4
abundance: -

CDR3aa: CASSQELAVTGELFF
CDR3nt: TGTGCCAGCAGCCAAGAACTAGCGGTAACCGGGGAGCTGTTTTTT
d_gene: TRBD2
v_gene: TRBV7-9
j_gene: TRBJ2-2
abundance: few

CDR3aa: CASSLNGAGSGEATQYF
CDR3nt: TGTGCCAGCAGCCTAAACGGCGCGGGGTCGGGGGAGGCGACCCAGTACTTC
d_gene: -
v_gene: TRBV7-3
j_gene: TRBJ2-5
abundance: -

CDR3aa: CASSDPGTGKVYGYTF
CDR3nt: TGTGCCAGCAGCGACCCCGGGACAGGGAAGGTCTACGGCTACACCTTC
d_gene: TRBD1
v_gene: TRBV28
j_gene: TRBJ1-2
abundance: -

CDR3aa: CASSLVYGDRGATQPQHF
CDR3nt: TGTGCCAGCAGCTTAGTTTATGGGGACAGGGGCGCAACACAGCCCCAGCATTTT
d_gene: TRBD1
v_gene: TRBV7-9
j_gene: TRBJ1-5
abundance: few

CDR3aa: CASSLGGSGANVLTF
CDR3nt: TGTGCCAGCAGTTTGGGGGGCTCTGGGGCCAACGTCCTGACTTTC
d_gene: -
v_gene: TRBV27
j_gene: TRBJ2-6
abundance: -

CDR3aa: CASSLSGGSYNEQFF
CDR3nt: TGCGCCAGCAGCTTGTCGGGAGGGTCCTACAATGAGCAGTTCTTC
d_gene: TRBD2
v_gene: TRBV5-1
j_gene: TRBJ2-1
abundance: -

CDR3aa: CASSPPSGRHTGELFF
CDR3nt: TGTGCCAGCTCACCACCCAGCGGGAGGCACACCGGGGAGCTGTTTTTT
d_gene: TRBD2
v_gene: TRBV18
j_gene: TRBJ2-2
abundance: -

CDR3aa: CASSPLQGLGNTEAFF
CDR3nt: TGTGCCAGCAGCCCTCTACAGGGTTTGGGAAACACTGAAGCTTTCTTT
d_gene: -
v_gene: TRBV14
j_gene: TRBJ1-1
abundance: -

CDR3aa: CASSQTRESGQYF
CDR3nt: TGCGCCAGCAGTCAGACCAGGGAGTCGGGGCAGTACTTC
d_gene: -
v_gene: TRBV23-1
j_gene: TRBJ2-7
abundance: -

CDR3aa: CASLQPPNEKLFF
CDR3nt: TGTGCCAGCCTACAGCCTCCAAATGAAAAACTGTTTTTT
d_gene: -
v_gene: TRBV28
j_gene: TRBJ1-4
abundance: -

CDR3aa: CASSDTGTGGHTEAFF
CDR3nt: TGTGCCAGCAGTGACACCGGGACAGGGGGTCACACTGAAGCTTTCTTT
d_gene: TRBD1
v_gene: TRBV25-1
j_gene: TRBJ1-1
abundance: -

CDR3aa: CASSLGQGRTEAFF
CDR3nt: TGCGCCAGCAGCCTAGGACAGGGAAGAACTGAAGCTTTCTTT
d_gene: TRBD1
v_gene: TRBV5-1
j_gene: TRBJ1-1
abundance: -

CDR3aa: CASSYSDGNQPQHF
CDR3nt: TGTGCCAGCAGTTATAGTGATGGCAATCAGCCCCAGCATTTT
d_gene: -
v_gene: TRBV6-5
j_gene: TRBJ1-5
abundance: -

CDR3aa: CASSAGQDFPDTQYF
CDR3nt: TGTGCCAGCAGTGCGGGACAGGACTTCCCAGATACGCAGTATTTT
d_gene: TRBD1
v_gene: TRBV25-1
j_gene: TRBJ2-3
abundance: once

CDR3aa: CASSLVGTSTDTQYF
CDR3nt: TGTGCCAGCAGCTTAGTGGGGACTAGCACAGATACGCAGTATTTT
d_gene: -
v_gene: TRBV7-3
j_gene: TRBJ2-3
abundance: -

CDR3aa: CASSESTGITDTQYF
CDR3nt: TGCGCCAGCAGTGAGTCTACGGGAATCACAGATACGCAGTATTTT
d_gene: -
v_gene: TRBV10-1
j_gene: TRBJ2-3
abundance: -

CDR3aa: CASSAIDRATEAFF
CDR3nt: TGTGCCAGCAGTGCCATAGACAGGGCCACTGAAGCTTTCTTT
d_gene: TRBD1
v_gene: TRBV6-1
j_gene: TRBJ1-1
abundance: -

CDR3aa: CASKGDIQGELFF
CDR3nt: TGTGCCAGCAAAGGGGACATTCAGGGAGAACTGTTTTTT
d_gene: -
v_gene: TRBV2
j_gene: TRBJ1-4
abundance: few

CDR3aa: CASSFRREAYEQYF
CDR3nt: TGTGCCAGCAGCTTTAGGCGAGAAGCCTACGAGCAGTACTTC
d_gene: -
v_gene: TRBV5-6
j_gene: TRBJ2-7
abundance: -

CDR3aa: CATAPGATSTDTQYF
CDR3nt: TGTGCCACCGCACCGGGGGCCACTAGCACAGATACGCAGTATTTT
d_gene: -
v_gene: TRBV10-3
j_gene: TRBJ2-3
abundance: few

CDR3aa: CASSVVGEWGTEAFF
CDR3nt: TGTGCCAGCAGCGTAGTTGGGGAGTGGGGCACTGAAGCTTTCTTT
d_gene: -
v_gene: TRBV9
j_gene: TRBJ1-1
abundance: once

CDR3aa: CASRGRDNYGYTF
CDR3nt: TGTGCCAGCAGAGGTCGGGATAACTATGGCTACACCTTC
d_gene: -
v_gene: TRBV5-4
j_gene: TRBJ1-2
abundance: -

CDR3aa: CASSPGLAGSHEQYF
CDR3nt: TGTGCCAGCAGTCCTGGACTAGCGGGATCCCACGAGCAGTACTTC
d_gene: TRBD2
v_gene: TRBV27
j_gene: TRBJ2-7
abundance: -

CDR3aa: CASSDPRQGANYGYTF
CDR3nt: TGTGCCAGCAGTGATCCCCGGCAGGGCGCTAACTATGGCTACACCTTC
d_gene: -
v_gene: TRBV6-1
j_gene: TRBJ1-2
abundance: -

CDR3aa: CASSFERSGANVLTF
CDR3nt: TGTGCCAGCAGTTTTGAGCGCTCTGGGGCCAACGTCCTGACTTTC
d_gene: -
v_gene: TRBV27
j_gene: TRBJ2-6
abundance: -

CDR3aa: CSASSGTYSTDTQYF
CDR3nt: TGCAGCGCCAGCTCCGGGACGTACAGCACAGATACGCAGTATTTT
d_gene: -
v_gene: TRBV29-1
j_gene: TRBJ2-3
abundance: -

CDR3aa: CASSPKTAGGTQYF
CDR3nt: TGTGCCAGCAGCCCAAAAACGGCAGGGGGAACGCAGTATTTT
d_gene: TRBD1
v_gene: TRBV7-7
j_gene: TRBJ2-3
abundance: many

CDR3aa: CASRGGVATEAFF
CDR3nt: TGTGCCAGCAGAGGTGGGGTGGCCACTGAAGCTTTCTTT
d_gene: -
v_gene: TRBV28
j_gene: TRBJ1-1
abundance: -

CDR3aa: CASRRRDRDGNEQFF
CDR3nt: TGCGCCAGCAGACGCAGGGACAGGGATGGTAATGAGCAGTTCTTC
d_gene: TRBD1
v_gene: TRBV4-1
j_gene: TRBJ2-1
abundance: -

CDR3aa: CASRQQGAASYNEQFF
CDR3nt: TGCGCCAGCAGGCAACAGGGGGCCGCATCCTACAATGAGCAGTTCTTC
d_gene: TRBD1
v_gene: TRBV5-1
j_gene: TRBJ2-1
abundance: -

CDR3aa: CASSLIGMGQPQHF
CDR3nt: TGTGCCAGCAGTTTAATCGGTATGGGTCAGCCCCAGCATTTT
d_gene: -
v_gene: TRBV27
j_gene: TRBJ1-5
abundance: -

CDR3aa: CASSLDQEINYGYTF
CDR3nt: TGTGCCAGCAGCTTAGATCAGGAGATTAACTATGGCTACACCTTC
d_gene: -
v_gene: TRBV11-2
j_gene: TRBJ1-2
abundance: -

CDR3aa: CASSSQGAEQPQHF
CDR3nt: TGTGCCAGCAGCTCGCAGGGGGCTGAACAGCCCCAGCATTTT
d_gene: TRBD1
v_gene: TRBV5-4
j_gene: TRBJ1-5
abundance: -

CDR3aa: CASSPWDKLYNEQFF
CDR3nt: TGTGCCAGCAGCCCATGGGACAAACTCTACAATGAGCAGTTCTTC
d_gene: -
v_gene: TRBV5-4
j_gene: TRBJ2-1
abundance: -

CDR3aa: CASSLDSGTTDTQYF
CDR3nt: TGCGCCAGCAGCCTTGATAGCGGGACTACAGATACGCAGTATTTT
d_gene: TRBD2
v_gene: TRBV23-1
j_gene: TRBJ2-3
abundance: -

CDR3aa: CASGPFGGPQETQYF
CDR3nt: TGCGCCAGCGGGCCCTTTGGGGGACCACAAGAGACCCAGTACTTC
d_gene: -
v_gene: TRBV4-1
j_gene: TRBJ2-5
abundance: few

CDR3aa: CSVEDGTEYTEAFF
CDR3nt: TGCAGCGTTGAAGATGGGACAGAGTACACTGAAGCTTTCTTT
d_gene: TRBD1
v_gene: TRBV29-1
j_gene: TRBJ1-1
abundance: few

CDR3aa: CASSLVGTVSSYEQYF
CDR3nt: TGTGCCAGCAGCTTAGTCGGGACGGTGAGCTCCTACGAGCAGTACTTC
d_gene: -
v_gene: TRBV11-2
j_gene: TRBJ2-7
abundance: -

CDR3aa: CASSLHSERNSPLHF
CDR3nt: TGTGCCAGCAGCTTACATTCGGAACGGAATTCACCCCTCCACTTT
d_gene: -
v_gene: TRBV13
j_gene: TRBJ1-6
abundance: -

CDR3aa: CASRRLSGSGELFF
CDR3nt: TGTGCCAGCCGACGACTATCAGGATCCGGGGAGCTGTTTTTT
d_gene: -
v_gene: TRBV27
j_gene: TRBJ2-2
abundance: -

CDR3aa: CASSPRTKTGGVTGANVLTF
CDR3nt: TGTGCCAGCTCACCTCGAACAAAGACAGGAGGAGTCACTGGGGCCAACGTCCTGACTTTC
d_gene: -
v_gene: TRBV18
j_gene: TRBJ2-6
abundance: -

CDR3aa: CASRPGTATDTQYF
CDR3nt: TGTGCCAGCAGGCCCGGGACAGCAACAGATACGCAGTATTTT
d_gene: TRBD1
v_gene: TRBV2
j_gene: TRBJ2-3
abundance: -

CDR3aa: CASSTPNALEQFF
CDR3nt: TGTGCCAGTAGTACCCCCAACGCGCTGGAGCAGTTCTTC
d_gene: -
v_gene: TRBV19
j_gene: TRBJ2-1
abundance: -